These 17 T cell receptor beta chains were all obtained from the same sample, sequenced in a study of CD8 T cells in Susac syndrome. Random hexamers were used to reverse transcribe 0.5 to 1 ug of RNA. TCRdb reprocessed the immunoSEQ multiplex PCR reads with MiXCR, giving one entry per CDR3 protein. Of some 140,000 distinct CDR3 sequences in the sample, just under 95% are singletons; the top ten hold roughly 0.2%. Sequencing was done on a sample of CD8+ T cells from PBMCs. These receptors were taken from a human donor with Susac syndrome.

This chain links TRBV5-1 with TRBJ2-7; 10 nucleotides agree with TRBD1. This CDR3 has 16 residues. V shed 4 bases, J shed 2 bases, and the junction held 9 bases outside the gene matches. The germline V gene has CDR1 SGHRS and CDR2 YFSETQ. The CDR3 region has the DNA TGCGCCAGCAGCACTAGCCGGGACAGGGGTCCCTACGAGCAGTACTTC. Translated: CASSTSRDRGPYEQYF.

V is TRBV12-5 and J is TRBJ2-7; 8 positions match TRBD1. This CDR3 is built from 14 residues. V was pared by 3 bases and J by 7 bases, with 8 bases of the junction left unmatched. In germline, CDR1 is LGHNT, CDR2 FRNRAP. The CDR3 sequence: CASGFGTGGPEQYF. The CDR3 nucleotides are TGTGCTAGTGGTTTTGGGACAGGCGGGCCGGAGCAGTACTTC.

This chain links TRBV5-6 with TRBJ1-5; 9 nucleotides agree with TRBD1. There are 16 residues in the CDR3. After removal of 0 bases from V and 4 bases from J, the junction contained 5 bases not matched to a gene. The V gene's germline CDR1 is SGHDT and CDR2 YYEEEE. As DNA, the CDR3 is TGTGCCAGCAGCTTGGGACAGGGGGTGACTAATCAGCCCCAGCATTTT. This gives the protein CASSLGQGVTNQPQHF.

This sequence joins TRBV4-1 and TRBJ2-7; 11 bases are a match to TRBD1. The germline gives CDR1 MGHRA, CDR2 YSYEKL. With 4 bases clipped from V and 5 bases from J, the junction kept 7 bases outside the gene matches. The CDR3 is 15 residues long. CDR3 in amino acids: CASSLRGQGVHEQYF. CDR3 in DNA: TGCGCCAGCAGCCTACGGGGACAGGGGGTCCACGAGCAGTACTTC.

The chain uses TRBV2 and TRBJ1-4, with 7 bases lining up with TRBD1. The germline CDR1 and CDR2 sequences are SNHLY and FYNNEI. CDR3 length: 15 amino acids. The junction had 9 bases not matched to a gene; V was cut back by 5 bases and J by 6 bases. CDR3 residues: CASSRHTGEDEKLFF. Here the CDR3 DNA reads TGTGCCAGCAGTCGGCATACAGGGGAGGATGAAAAACTGTTTTTT.

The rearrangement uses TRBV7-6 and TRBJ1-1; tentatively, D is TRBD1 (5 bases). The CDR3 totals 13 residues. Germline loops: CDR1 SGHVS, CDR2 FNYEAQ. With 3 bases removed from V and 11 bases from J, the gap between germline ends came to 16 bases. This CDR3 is CASSFGDSLGAFF. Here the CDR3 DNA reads TGTGCCAGCAGCTTTGGAGACAGCCTTGGTGCTTTCTTT.

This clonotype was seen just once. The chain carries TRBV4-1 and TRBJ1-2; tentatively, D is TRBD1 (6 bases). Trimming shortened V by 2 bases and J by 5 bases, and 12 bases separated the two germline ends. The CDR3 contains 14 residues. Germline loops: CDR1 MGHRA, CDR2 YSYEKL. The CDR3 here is CASSQSGAGYGYTF. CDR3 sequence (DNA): TGCGCCAGCAGCCAATCGGGGGCAGGGTATGGCTACACCTTC.

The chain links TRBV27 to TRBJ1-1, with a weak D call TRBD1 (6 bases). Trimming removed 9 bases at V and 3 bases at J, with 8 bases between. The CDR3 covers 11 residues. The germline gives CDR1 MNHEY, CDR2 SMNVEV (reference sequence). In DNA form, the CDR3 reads TGTGCCAGTCAGGGGTACACTGAAGCTTTCTTT. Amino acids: CASQGYTEAFF.

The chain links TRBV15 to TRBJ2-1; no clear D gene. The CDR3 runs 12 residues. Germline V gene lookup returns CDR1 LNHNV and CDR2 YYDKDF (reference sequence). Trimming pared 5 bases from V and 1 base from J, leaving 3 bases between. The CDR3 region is CATSRSYNEQFF. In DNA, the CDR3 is TGTGCCACCAGCCGATCCTACAATGAGCAGTTCTTC.

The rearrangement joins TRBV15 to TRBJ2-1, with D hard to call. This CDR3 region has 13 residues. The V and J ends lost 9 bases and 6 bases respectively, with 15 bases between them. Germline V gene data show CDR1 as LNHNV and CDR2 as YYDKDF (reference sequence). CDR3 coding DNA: TGTGCCACGATGACTCATGAAGTCAATGAGCAGTTCTTC. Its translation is CATMTHEVNEQFF.

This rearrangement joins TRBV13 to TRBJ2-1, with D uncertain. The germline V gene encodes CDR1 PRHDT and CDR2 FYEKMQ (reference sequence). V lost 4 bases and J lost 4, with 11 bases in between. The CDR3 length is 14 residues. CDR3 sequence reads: CASSSPQRYNEQFF. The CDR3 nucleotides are TGTGCCAGCAGCTCCCCACAGAGGTACAATGAGCAGTTCTTC.

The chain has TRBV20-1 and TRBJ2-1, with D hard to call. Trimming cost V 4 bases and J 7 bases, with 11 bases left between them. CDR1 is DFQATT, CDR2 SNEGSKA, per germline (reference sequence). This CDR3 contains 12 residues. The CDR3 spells CSATQDGNEQFF. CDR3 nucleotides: TGCAGTGCTACCCAGGACGGGAATGAGCAGTTCTTC.

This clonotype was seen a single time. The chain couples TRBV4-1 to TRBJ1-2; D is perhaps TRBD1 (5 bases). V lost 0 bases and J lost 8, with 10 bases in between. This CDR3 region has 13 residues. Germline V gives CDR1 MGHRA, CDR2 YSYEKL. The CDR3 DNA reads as TGCGCCAGCAGCCAAGAGGAGGGGAGCGGCTACACCTTC. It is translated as CASSQEEGSGYTF.

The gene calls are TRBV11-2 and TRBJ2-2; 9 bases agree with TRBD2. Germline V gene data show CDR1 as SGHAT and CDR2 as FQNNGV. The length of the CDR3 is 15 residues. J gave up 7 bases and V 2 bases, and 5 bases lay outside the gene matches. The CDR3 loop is CASSLKAGGVGELFF. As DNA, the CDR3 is TGTGCCAGCAGCTTAAAAGCGGGGGGCGTCGGGGAGCTGTTTTTT.

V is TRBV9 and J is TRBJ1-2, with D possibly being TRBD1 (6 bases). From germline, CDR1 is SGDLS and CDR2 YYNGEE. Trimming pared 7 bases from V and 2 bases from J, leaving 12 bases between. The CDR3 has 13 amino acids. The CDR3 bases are TGTGCCAGCCGGGACACCTCCAACTATGGCTACACCTTC. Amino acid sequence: CASRDTSNYGYTF. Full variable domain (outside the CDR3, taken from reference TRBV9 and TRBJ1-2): DSGVTQTPKHLITATGQRVTLRCSPRSGDLSVYWYQQSLDQGLQFLIQYYNGEERAKGNILERFSAQQFPDLHSELNLSSLELGDSALYFCASRDTSNYGYTFGSGTRLTVV.

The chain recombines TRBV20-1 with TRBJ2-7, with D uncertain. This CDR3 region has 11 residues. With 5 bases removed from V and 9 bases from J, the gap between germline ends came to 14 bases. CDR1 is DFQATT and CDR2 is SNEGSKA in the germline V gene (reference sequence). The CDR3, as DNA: TGCAGTGCTCCCGAGGTCCATGGGCAGTACTTC. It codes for CSAPEVHGQYF.

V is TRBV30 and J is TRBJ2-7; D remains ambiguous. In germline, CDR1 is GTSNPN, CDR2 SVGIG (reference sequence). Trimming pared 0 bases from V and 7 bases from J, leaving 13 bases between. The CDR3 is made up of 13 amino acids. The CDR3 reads CAWSVLSGREQYF. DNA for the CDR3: TGTGCCTGGAGTGTACTGTCTGGGCGTGAGCAGTACTTC.